This T cell receptor (beta chain) was identified in a study of CD8 T cells in Susac syndrome. J was trimmed by 6 bases and V by 2 bases; bases with no gene match: 4. The CDR3 runs to 15 residues. CDR1 and CDR2 from the germline V gene are MNHEY and SVGAGI. Treatment-naive patients with stable or active relapsing-remitting disease were the multiple sclerosis controls. Negative isolation was applied to CD8+ and CD4+ T cells, and FACS enrichment was applied to TEMRA cells. About 0.45 to 1 ug RNA was reverse transcribed with random hexamers. Amplification of TCR beta CDR3 spanned 54 Vbeta and 13 Jbeta via immunoSEQ multiplex PCR. Each CDR3 protein is one row after TCRdb ran MiXCR on the immunoSEQ multiplex PCR reads. The profile shows some 400,000 distinct CDR3 sequences, more than 80% of them singletons.

The V and J genes are TRBV6-5 and TRBJ2-3, with 11 bases matching TRBD2. Sequences were obtained from CD8+ T cells from PBMCs. The sequence was obtained from a human donor with multiple sclerosis. The CDR3 protein is CASSYGSGGADTQYF. As DNA, the CDR3 is TGTGCCAGCAGTTACGGTAGCGGGGGGGCGGATACGCAGTATTTT.